This T cell receptor (beta chain) emerged from a study of blood T cell repertoires in COVID-19 (dated by TCRdb to about 2020). Study-level background: Samples covering the acute and convalescent phases of COVID-19 were provided by collaborators in the United States, Italy and Spain. The prospective study material was composed of cDNA or gDNA derived from T cells, B-cell-depleted T cells, or PBMCs. The dataset comprised deeply sampled blood TCRbeta repertoires from subjects exposed to, actively infected with, or recovered from COVID-19. The repertoires were released in a freely available public database meant as a resource for research on the immune response to SARS-CoV-2. The samples were drawn from the first 160 participants of the ongoing ImmuneRACE study and from roughly 1,300 subjects provided by 6 global collaborators. Sample metadata almost always included a de-identified subject ID, COVID-19 status, age in years and sex. Where available, HLA class I and class II types were taken from metadata supplied by the sample provider and were not determined by assay-based typing.

TCRbeta CDR3 regions were amplified from genomic DNA by means of the immunoSEQ Assay, a bias-controlled multiplex PCR. The paper's processing steps were these. Nucleated cell counts per sample were estimated from amplification of reference gene primers within the assay. Sequence reads were collapsed and filtered to measure the absolute abundance of every unique TCRbeta CDR3 rearrangement. For each sample, productive Simpson clonality was calculated as the square root of Simpson's diversity index over productive rearrangements. TCRdb provides this immuneACCESS table in a form limited to in-frame rearrangements. Some clones are lacking; in checked studies, under half of them reflect an unresolved V gene, and why the rest are absent is not known. V, J and clone size are those of that table, while D and trimming were read from the DNA. Within this sample are 260,000 or so clones, with 80% to 90% of them counted one time only. The ten largest clonotypes hold less than 4% of the sample.

In the prospective study, participants were about 18 to 89 years old, resided in about two dozen geographic areas of the United States, and were enrolled through a virtual design. In the prospective study, participants were assigned to cohorts based on the clinical history participants reported in a screening survey and a study questionnaire. A participant counted as exposed if, within 2 weeks of entering the study, that participant had been in contact with someone who had a PCR-confirmed or clinician-diagnosed COVID-19 case. In the prospective study, mobile phlebotomists collected whole blood, serum and a nasopharyngeal or oropharyngeal swab from each participant. Additional blood draws and questionnaires over an approximately 2-month period could optionally be provided by prospective study participants. Blood samples from the prospective study were shipped frozen or at room temperature prior to DNA extraction.

General conclusions and limits of the study: The quantity of clinical and demographic metadata differed by source and by participant and was supplied without curation.

The CDR3 numbers 18 residues from cysteine through phenylalanine. Here the CDR3 DNA is all that survives: 54 bases in frame from base 1. V lost 5 bases and J lost 2 bases, and the count of bases not matched to a germline gene is 14. CDR1 and CDR2 are read off the germline V gene (reference sequence) as MNHNY and SVGAGI. This clone was seen ten or more times. Its antigen has not been determined. Qualities for individual bases were not recorded, and no much larger clone is one base off. Material: PBMCs or T cells enriched from blood (not recorded which). The receptor chain draws on TRBV6-6 and TRBJ2-1, and 8 junctional nucleotides match TRBD2. This TCR came from a middle-aged woman who had been exposed to COVID-19. The CDR3 sequence is CASSRVSGAVSAYNEQFF. DNA sequence: TGTGCCAGCAGTCGAGTTAGCGGGGCGGTTAGTGCCTACAATGAGCAGTTCTTC.